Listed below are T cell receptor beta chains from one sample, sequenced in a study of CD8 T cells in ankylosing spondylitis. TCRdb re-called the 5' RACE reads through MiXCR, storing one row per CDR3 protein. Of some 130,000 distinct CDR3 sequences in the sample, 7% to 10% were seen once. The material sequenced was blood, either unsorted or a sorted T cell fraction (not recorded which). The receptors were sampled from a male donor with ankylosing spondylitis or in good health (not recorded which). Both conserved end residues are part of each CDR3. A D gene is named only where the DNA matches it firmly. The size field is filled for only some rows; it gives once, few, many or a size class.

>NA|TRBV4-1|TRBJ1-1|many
TGCGCCAGCAGCCAGGTCAGCAGGGAAACTGAAGCTTTCTTT
CASSQVSRETEAFF
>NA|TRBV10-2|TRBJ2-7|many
TGCGCCAGCGGGAACAGGGACTCACCCTACGAGCAGTACTTC
CASGNRDSPYEQYF
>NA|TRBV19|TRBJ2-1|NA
TGTGCCAGTAGTATCGGTGGGAGTTCATCGCAGTTCTTC
CASSIGGSSSQFF
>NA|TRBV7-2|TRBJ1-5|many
TGTGCCAGCAGCTTAGATTCATTCAATCAGCCCCAGCATTTT
CASSLDSFNQPQHF
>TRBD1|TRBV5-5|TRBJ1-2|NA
TGTGCCAGCAGCGCTGGCCCGGGACAGAAAAACTATGGCTACACCTTC
CASSAGPGQKNYGYTF
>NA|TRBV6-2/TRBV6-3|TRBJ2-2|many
TGTGCCAGCAGTTACGGGGCGACATCGGGTCTGACCGGGGAGCTGTTTTTT
CASSYGATSGLTGELFF
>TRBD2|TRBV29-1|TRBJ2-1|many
TGCAGCGTTACTGGGACTAGCGGGAGGGAGCCCAATGAGCAGTTCTTC
CSVTGTSGREPNEQFF
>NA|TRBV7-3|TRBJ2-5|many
TGTGCCAGCAGCTTAAATGGGCAGGGAGCGCGGTCAGAGACCCAGTACTTC
CASSLNGQGARSETQYF
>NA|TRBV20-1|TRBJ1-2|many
TGCAGTGCTAGAGATAACAGGGACTATGGCTACACCTTC
CSARDNRDYGYTF
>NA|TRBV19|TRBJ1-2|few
TGTGCCAGTAGTCCGGGACACCCTAACTATGGCTACACCTTC
CASSPGHPNYGYTF
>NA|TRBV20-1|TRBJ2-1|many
TGCAGTGCCCCCCGTTTAGGTGAGCAGTTCTTC
CSAPRLGEQFF
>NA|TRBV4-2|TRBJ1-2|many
TGTGCCAGCAGCCAAGAGGCGATTGGAGGAAGGCGGAGCTATGGCTACACCTTC
CASSQEAIGGRRSYGYTF
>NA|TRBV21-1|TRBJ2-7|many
TGTGCCAGCAGCACGCACGGGCGAAAGACTAGCGGGCTTATCACGACAGACTACGAGCAGTACTTC
CASSTHGRKTSGLITTDYEQYF
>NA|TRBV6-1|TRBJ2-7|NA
TGTGCCAGCAGACCTTATACAGGTAACCAGTACGAGCAGTACTTC
CASRPYTGNQYEQYF
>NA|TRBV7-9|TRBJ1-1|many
TGTGCCAGCAGCTTGGCGACTGAAGCTTTCTTT
CASSLATEAFF
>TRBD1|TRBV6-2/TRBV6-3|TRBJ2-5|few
TGTGCCAGCAGTTACTCGATAACAGGGGAAAGGAGAAAGACCCAGTACTTC
CASSYSITGERRKTQYF
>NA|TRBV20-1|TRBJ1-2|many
TGCAGTGCTAGAAGGTCTGACGGCTACACCTTC
CSARRSDGYTF
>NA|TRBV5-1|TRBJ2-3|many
TGCGCCAGCAGTTGGGGAGATACGCAGTATTTT
CASSWGDTQYF
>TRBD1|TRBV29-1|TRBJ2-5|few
TGCAGCGTTACCCGACAGGGGCAAGAGACCCAGTACTTC
CSVTRQGQETQYF
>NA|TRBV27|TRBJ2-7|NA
TGTGCCAGCAGGTCATCCCCTTTCGCCGGGACGGCTGTAAAGTGGTACTTC
CASRSSPFAGTAVKWYF
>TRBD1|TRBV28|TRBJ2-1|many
TGTGCCAGCAGTTTGCCAGGGGGTGGGGAGCAGTTCTTC
CASSLPGGGEQFF
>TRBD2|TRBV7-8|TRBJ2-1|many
TGTGCCAGCAGCTCCCGTCGACTAGCGAGAAACAATGAGCAGTTCTTC
CASSSRRLARNNEQFF
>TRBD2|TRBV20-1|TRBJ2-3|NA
TGCAGTGCGCCCGGGACTAGCGGGGCCACAGATACGCAGTATTTT
CSAPGTSGATDTQYF
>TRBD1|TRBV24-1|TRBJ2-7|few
TGTGCCACCAGTGATCCTTCGGACAGGGCAAGGTACGAGCAGTACTTC
CATSDPSDRARYEQYF
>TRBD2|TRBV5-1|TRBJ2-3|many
TGCGCCAGCAGCCCTCGACTGAGCGGGGAGACAGATACGCAGTATTTT
CASSPRLSGETDTQYF
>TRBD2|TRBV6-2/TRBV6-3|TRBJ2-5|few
TGTGCCAGCAGTTACGGGACTAGCACCCTCCATCAAGAGACCCAGTACTTC
CASSYGTSTLHQETQYF
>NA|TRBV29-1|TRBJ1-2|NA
TGCAGCGTTGAGTTCGGGACTAACTATGGCTACACCTTC
CSVEFGTNYGYTF
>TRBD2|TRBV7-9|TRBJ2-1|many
TGTGCCAGCAGCTTACCAGCGGGAGGCTCCTACAATGAGCAGTTCTTC
CASSLPAGGSYNEQFF
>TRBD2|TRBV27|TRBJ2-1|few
TGTGCCAGCAGGACTAGCGGGGGTATCAATGAGCAGTTCTTC
CASRTSGGINEQFF
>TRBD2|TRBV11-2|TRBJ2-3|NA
TGTGCCAGCAGCTCCGGACCCCTTACTAGCGGGAGGTCAGATACGCAGTATTTT
CASSSGPLTSGRSDTQYF
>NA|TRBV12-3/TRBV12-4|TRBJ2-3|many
TGTGCCAGCAGTTTAGGGGGAGGTGTTAATACGCAGTATTTT
CASSLGGGVNTQYF
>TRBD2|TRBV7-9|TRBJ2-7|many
TGTGCCAGCAGCTTATCGCAGGGACTAAGCTCCTACGAGCAGTACTTC
CASSLSQGLSSYEQYF
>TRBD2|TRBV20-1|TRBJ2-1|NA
TGCAGTGCTGGACTAGCGGGTGGGCAGTTCTTC
CSAGLAGGQFF
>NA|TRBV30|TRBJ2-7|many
TGTGCCTGGAAATTGGGAACGTACCTGGGCAAACTACCCCGACTTGGCGAGCAGTACTTC
CAWKLGTYLGKLPRLGEQYF
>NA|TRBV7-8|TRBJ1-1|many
TGTGCCAGCAGCTCGGGATGGGACACTGAAGCTTTCTTT
CASSSGWDTEAFF
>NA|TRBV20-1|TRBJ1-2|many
TGCAGTGCTCCGCGCGGGGTAGGTTACGGCTACACCTTC
CSAPRGVGYGYTF
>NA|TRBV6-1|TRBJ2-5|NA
TGTGCCAGCACTCGAGTTGGGACTGGCCAAGAGACCCAGTACTTC
CASTRVGTGQETQYF
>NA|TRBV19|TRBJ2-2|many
TGTGCCAGTAGTGAACAGGGAAGCGGCGGGGAGCTGTTTTTT
CASSEQGSGGELFF
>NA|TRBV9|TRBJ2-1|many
TGTGCCAGCAGCGGGACGGACTGGAACTACAATGAGCAGTTCTTC
CASSGTDWNYNEQFF
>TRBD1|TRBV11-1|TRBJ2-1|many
TGTGCCAGCAGCATCCTCCGGACAGGGATACTACTAGCCTCCTACAATGAGCAGTTCTTC
CASSILRTGILLASYNEQFF
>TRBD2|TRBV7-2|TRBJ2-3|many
TGTGCCAGCAGCAAACTAGCGGGAGGAGGCACAGATACGCAGTATTTT
CASSKLAGGGTDTQYF
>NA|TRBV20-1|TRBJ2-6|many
TGCAGTGCCACCGACAAACACTCTGGGGCCAACGTCCTGACTTTC
CSATDKHSGANVLTF
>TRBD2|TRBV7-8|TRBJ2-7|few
TGTGCCAGCAGCGAATCGAGACTAGCGGGAGTGGGAGAGCAGTACTTC
CASSESRLAGVGEQYF
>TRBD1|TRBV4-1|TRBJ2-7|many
TGCGCCAGCAGCCAGAGTCACAGGGGGCTGAGGGAGCAGTACTTC
CASSQSHRGLREQYF
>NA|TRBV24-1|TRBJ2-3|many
TGTGCCACCAGGAGCAGCGGCACAGATACGCAGTATTTT
CATRSSGTDTQYF